The 5 T cell receptor beta chains presented below share a single source sample, sequenced in a study of blood T cell repertoires in COVID-19. Clones were sequenced by immunoSEQ multiplex PCR, and TCRdb holds only the in-frame ones, with some missing. The repertoire holds under 300,000 clones, with approximately 86% as singletons. Sequencing used peripheral blood. These receptors all stem from a woman in her 70s with COVID-19, enrolled during active disease.

This chain links TRBV6-2 or TRBV6-3 with TRBJ1-5; TRBD1 aligns across 8 bases. Germline assignment: CDR1 MNHEY and CDR2 SVGEGT. The CDR3 is 16 amino acids. The trim removed 5 bases at V and 0 bases at J, leaving 6 bases unmatched. The CDR3 bases are TGTGCCAGCAGTCAGGACAGGGATCTTAGCAATCAGCCCCAGCATTTT. Amino acids: CASSQDRDLSNQPQHF.

This rearrangement joins TRBV19 to TRBJ1-2; D may be TRBD1 (6 bases). CDR1 and CDR2 from the germline V gene are LNHDA and SQIVND (reference sequence). The CDR3 contains 13 residues. The V gene lost 5 bases and the J gene lost 5 bases, with 12 bases spanning the gap. This CDR3 reads CASSAVQGYGYTF. The CDR3 DNA is TGTGCCAGTAGTGCCGTACAGGGATATGGCTACACCTTC.

The chain combines TRBV5-6 with TRBJ1-1; D unclear. Trimming left V 0 bases short and J 3 bases short, with 6 bases between. In germline, CDR1 is SGHDT, CDR2 YYEEEE. This CDR3 is 13 amino acids long. The CDR3, as DNA: TGTGCCAGCAGCTTGGGGCCGTACACTGAAGCTTTCTTT. Its protein product is CASSLGPYTEAFF.

The chain has TRBV6-4 and TRBJ2-1; 8 nucleotides match TRBD1. Unmatched junction bases numbered 11, after V lost 9 bases and J lost 4 bases. The CDR3 is 15 residues long. Per germline, CDR1 MRHNA and CDR2 SNTAGT. CDR3 coding DNA: TGTGCCAGAAGATTCCGGGACAGGTCATACAATGAGCAGTTCTTC. Protein sequence: CARRFRDRSYNEQFF.

The chain links TRBV30 to TRBJ1-1; 8 bases align to TRBD1. CDR3 length equals 14 residues. Per the germline V gene, CDR1 is GTSNPN and CDR2 is SVGIG (reference sequence). The V segment lost 3 bases and the J segment 6 bases; nucleotides outside the gene matches: 9. The CDR3, as DNA: TGTGCCTGGAGGGCAGGGGGCATAGGGGCTGAAGCTTTCTTT. Amino acid sequence: CAWRAGGIGAEAFF.